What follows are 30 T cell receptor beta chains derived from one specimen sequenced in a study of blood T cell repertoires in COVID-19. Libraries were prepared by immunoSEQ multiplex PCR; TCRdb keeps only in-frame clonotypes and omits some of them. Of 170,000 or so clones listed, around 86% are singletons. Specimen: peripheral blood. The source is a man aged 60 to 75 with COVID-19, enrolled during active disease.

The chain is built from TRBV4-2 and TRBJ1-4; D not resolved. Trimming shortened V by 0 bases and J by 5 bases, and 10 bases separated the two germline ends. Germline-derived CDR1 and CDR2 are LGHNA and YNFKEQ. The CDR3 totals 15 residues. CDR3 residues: CASSQDRAGNEKLFF. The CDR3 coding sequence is TGTGCCAGCAGCCAAGATAGGGCGGGCAATGAAAAACTGTTTTTT.

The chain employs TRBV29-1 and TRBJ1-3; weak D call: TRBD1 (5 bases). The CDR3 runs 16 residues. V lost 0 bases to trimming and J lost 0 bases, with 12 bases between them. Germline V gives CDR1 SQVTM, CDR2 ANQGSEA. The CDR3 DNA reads TGCAGCGTTGAAGATTTGGCGGGGGTCTCTGGAAACACCATATATTTT. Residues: CSVEDLAGVSGNTIYF.

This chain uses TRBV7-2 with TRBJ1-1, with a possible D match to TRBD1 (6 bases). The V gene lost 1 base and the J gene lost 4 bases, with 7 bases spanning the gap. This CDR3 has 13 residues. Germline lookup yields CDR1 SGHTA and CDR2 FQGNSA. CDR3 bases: TGTGCCAGCAGCTTAGGGACAGTCACTGAAGCTTTCTTT. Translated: CASSLGTVTEAFF.

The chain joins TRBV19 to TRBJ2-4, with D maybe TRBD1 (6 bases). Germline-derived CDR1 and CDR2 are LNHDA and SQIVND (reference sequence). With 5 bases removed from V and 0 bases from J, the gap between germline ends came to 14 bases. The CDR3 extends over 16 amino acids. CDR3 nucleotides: TGTGCCAGTAGTCCGCAGGGGCGGCGAGCCAAAAACATTCAGTACTTC. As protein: CASSPQGRRAKNIQYF.

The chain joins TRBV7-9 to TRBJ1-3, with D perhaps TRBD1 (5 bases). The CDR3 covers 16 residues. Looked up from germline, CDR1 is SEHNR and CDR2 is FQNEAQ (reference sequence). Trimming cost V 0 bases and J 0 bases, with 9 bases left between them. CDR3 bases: TGTGCCAGCAGCTTAGCACAGGACCTCTCTGGAAACACCATATATTTT. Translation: CASSLAQDLSGNTIYF.

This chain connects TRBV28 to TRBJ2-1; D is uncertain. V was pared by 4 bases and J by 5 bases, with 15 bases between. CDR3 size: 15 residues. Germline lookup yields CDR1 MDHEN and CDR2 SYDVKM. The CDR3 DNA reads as TGTGCCAGCAGTTCTCCATCCCCCGAGGACAATGAGCAGTTCTTC. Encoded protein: CASSSPSPEDNEQFF.

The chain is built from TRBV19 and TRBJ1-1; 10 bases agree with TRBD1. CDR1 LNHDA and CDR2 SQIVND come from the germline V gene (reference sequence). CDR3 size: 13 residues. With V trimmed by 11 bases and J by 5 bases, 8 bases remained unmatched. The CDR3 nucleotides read TGTGCCGGAAGACAGGGGGCTGGGACTGAAGCTTTCTTT. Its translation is CAGRQGAGTEAFF.

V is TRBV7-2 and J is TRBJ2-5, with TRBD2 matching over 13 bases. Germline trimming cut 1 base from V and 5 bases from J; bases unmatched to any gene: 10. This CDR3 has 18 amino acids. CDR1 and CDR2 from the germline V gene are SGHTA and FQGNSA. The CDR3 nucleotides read TGTGCCAGCAGCTTAGGGTTTACTAGCGGGGGGGCCGGGGAGACCCAGTACTTC. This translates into CASSLGFTSGGAGETQYF.

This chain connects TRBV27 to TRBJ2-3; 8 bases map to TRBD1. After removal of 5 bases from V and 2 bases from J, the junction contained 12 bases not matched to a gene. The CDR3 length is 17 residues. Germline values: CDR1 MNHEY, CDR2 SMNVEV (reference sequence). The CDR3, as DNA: TGTGCCAGCAGTGGACAGGGAAACCCGACTTTCACAGATACGCAGTATTTT. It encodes CASSGQGNPTFTDTQYF.

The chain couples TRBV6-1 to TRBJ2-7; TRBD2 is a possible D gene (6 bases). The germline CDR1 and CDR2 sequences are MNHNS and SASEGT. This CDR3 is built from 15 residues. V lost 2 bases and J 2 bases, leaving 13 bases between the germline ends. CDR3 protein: CASSEPGETPYEQYF. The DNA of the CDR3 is TGTGCCAGCAGTGAACCGGGAGAGACCCCCTACGAGCAGTACTTC.

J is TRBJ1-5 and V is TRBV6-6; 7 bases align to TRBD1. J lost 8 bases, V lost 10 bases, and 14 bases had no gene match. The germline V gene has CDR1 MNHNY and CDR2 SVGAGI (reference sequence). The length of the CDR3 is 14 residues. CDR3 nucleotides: TGTGCCATCGAATCTTCGACAGGGCAGGAGCCCCAGCATTTT. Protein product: CAIESSTGQEPQHF.

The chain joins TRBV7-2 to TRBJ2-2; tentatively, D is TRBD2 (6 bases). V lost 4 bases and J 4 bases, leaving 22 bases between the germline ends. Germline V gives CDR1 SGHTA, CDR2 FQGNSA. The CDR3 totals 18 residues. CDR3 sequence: CASSSWLGGRLGTGELFF. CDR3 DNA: TGTGCCAGCAGCTCTTGGCTGGGGGGACGCCTAGGCACCGGGGAGCTGTTTTTT.

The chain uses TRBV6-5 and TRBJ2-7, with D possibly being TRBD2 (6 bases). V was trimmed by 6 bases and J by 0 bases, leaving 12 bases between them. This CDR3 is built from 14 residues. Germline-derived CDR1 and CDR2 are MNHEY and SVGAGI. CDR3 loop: CASRGTWSSYEQYF. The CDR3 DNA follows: TGTGCCAGCAGAGGGACTTGGAGCTCCTACGAGCAGTACTTC.

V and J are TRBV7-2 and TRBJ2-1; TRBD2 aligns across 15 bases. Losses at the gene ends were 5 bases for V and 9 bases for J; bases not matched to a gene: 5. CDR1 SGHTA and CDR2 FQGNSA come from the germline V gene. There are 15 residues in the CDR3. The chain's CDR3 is CASSRTSGGVSEQFF. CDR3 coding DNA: TGTGCCAGCAGCCGGACTAGCGGGGGGGTGAGTGAGCAGTTCTTC.

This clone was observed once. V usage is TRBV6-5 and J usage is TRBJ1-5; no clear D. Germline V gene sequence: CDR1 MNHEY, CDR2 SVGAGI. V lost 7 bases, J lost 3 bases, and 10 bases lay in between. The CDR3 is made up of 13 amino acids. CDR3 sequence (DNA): TGTGCCAGCAAAACAGCGGACAATCAGCCCCAGCATTTT. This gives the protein CASKTADNQPQHF.

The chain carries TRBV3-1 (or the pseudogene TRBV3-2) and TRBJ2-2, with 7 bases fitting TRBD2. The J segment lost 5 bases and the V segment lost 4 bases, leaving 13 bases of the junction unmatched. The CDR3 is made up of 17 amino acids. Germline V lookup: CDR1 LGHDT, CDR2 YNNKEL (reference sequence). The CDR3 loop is CASSLSLTWGGTGELFF. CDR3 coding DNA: TGTGCCAGCAGCCTGAGTTTGACGTGGGGGGGAACCGGGGAGCTGTTTTTT.

The CDR3 DNA is TGTGCCAGCAGCTTAGAGGGGGGAGGGCCGAGGTTGAACATTCAGTACTTC. This codes for CASSLEGGGPRLNIQYF. The chain is built from TRBV11-3 and TRBJ2-4; 7 bases line up with TRBD2. CDR1 is SGHNT, CDR2 YENEEA, per germline. V trimming: 0 bases; J trimming: 7 bases; junction bases outside the gene matches: 12. This CDR3 has 17 residues.

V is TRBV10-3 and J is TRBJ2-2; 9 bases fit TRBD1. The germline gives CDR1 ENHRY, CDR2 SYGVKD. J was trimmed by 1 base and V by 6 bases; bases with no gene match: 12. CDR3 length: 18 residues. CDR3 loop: CAIRDLTGQGQNTGELFF. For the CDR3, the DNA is TGTGCCATCAGGGACTTGACGGGACAGGGACAGAACACCGGGGAGCTGTTTTTT.

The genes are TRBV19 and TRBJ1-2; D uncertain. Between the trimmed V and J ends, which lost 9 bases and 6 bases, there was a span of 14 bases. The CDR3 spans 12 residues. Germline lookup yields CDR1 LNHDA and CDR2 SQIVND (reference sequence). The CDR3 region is CASKQVFHGYTF. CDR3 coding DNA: TGTGCCAGCAAGCAGGTCTTCCATGGCTACACCTTC.

The CDR3 sequence: CASSLGQGGNSPLHF. The CDR3 nucleotides are TGCGCCAGCAGCTTGGGGCAGGGTGGGAATTCACCCCTCCACTTT. This chain links TRBV5-1 with TRBJ1-6; the D gene is possibly TRBD1 (5 bases). Germline V CDR1 and CDR2: SGHRS, YFSETQ. The CDR3 covers 15 residues. Trimming removed 0 bases from V and 7 bases from J, with 11 bases in between.

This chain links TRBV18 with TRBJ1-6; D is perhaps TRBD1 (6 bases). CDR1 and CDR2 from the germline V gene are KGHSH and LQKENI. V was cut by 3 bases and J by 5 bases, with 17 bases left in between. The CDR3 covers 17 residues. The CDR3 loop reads CASSPLGGGGDNSPLHF. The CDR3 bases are TGTGCCAGCTCACCGCTGGGGGGAGGGGGTGATAATTCACCCCTCCACTTT.

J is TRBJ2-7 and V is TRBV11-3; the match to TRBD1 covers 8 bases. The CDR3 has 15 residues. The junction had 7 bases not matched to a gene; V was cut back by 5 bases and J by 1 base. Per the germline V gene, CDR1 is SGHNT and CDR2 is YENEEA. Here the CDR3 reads CASSKGTGVSYEQYF. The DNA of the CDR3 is TGTGCCAGCAGCAAAGGGACAGGAGTGTCCTACGAGCAGTACTTC.

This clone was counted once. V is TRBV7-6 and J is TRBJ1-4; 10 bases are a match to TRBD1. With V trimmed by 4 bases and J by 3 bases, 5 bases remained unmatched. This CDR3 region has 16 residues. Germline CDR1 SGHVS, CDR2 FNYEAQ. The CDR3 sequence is CASSSMGTGANEKLFF. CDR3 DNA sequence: TGTGCCAGCAGCTCGATGGGGACAGGGGCTAATGAAAAACTGTTTTTT.

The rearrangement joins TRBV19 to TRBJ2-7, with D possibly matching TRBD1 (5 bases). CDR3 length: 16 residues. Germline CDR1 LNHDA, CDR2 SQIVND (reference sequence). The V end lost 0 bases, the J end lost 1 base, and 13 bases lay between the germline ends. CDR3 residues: CASSIDPQGSSYEQYF. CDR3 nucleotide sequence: TGTGCCAGTAGTATAGATCCCCAGGGCTCTTCCTACGAGCAGTACTTC.

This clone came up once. CDR3 loop: CASSFGIGGETQYF. The CDR3 DNA reads as TGTGCCAGCTCCTTCGGGATCGGGGGAGAGACCCAGTACTTC. The chain has TRBV2 and TRBJ2-5, with a tentative D call TRBD2 (6 bases). Trimming cost V 8 bases and J 4 bases, with 17 bases left between them. Germline CDR1 reads SNHLY; CDR2 reads FYNNEI. The CDR3 has 14 residues.

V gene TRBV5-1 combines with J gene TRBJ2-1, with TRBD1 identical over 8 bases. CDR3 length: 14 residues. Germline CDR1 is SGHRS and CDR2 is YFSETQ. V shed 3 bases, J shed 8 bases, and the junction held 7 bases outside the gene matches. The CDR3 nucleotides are TGCGCCAGCAGCTCGGGACAGGAGATCGATGAGCAGTTCTTC. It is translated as CASSSGQEIDEQFF.

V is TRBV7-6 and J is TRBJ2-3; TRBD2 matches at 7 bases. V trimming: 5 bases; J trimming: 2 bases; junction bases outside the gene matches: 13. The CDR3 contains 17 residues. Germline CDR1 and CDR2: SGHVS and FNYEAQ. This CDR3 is CASSPRLAGDPTDTQYF. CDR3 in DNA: TGTGCCAGCAGCCCTAGGCTCGCGGGGGACCCCACAGATACGCAGTATTTT. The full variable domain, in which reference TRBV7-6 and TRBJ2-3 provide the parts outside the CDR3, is GAGVSQSPRYKVTKRGQDVALRCDPISGHVSLYWYRQALGQGPEFLTYFNYEAQQDKSGLPNDRFSAERPEGSISTLTIQRTEQRDSAMYRCASSPRLAGDPTDTQYFGPGTRLTVL.

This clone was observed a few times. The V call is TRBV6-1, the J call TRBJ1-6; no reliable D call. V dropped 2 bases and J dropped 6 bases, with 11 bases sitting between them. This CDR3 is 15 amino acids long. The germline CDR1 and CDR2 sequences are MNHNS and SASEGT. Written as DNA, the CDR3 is TGTGCCAGCAGTGAATGGAGGACCTCTAATTCACCCCTCCACTTT. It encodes CASSEWRTSNSPLHF.

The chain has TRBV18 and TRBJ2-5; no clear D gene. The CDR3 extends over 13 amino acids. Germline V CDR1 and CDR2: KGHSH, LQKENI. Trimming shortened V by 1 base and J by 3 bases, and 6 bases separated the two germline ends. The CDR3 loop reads CASSPRPEETQYF. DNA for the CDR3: TGTGCCAGCTCACCACGGCCAGAAGAGACCCAGTACTTC.

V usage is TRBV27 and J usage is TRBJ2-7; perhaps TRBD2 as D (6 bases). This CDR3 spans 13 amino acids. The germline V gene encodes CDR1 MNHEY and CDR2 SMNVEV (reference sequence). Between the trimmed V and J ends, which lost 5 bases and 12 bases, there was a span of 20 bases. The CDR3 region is CASSGDGGITWYF. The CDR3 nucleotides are TGTGCCAGCAGTGGCGATGGAGGGATTACCTGGTACTTC.